Sequencing of this T cell receptor (beta chain) was carried out in a study of blood T cell repertoires in COVID-19. Across the whole study: The United States, Italy and Spain supplied acute and convalescent COVID-19 samples.

This clone has just a few counts. The CDR3 has 13 residues. Germline CDR1 is SEHNR and CDR2 is FQNEAQ (reference sequence). The trim removed 6 bases at V and 8 bases at J, leaving 6 bases unmatched. The data were produced by immunoSEQ multiplex PCR, yet TCRdb's version contains in-frame clones alone and is incomplete. Among fewer than 450,000 clones listed, about 93% were seen once. The TCR was taken from a woman younger than 35 who had recovered from COVID-19. Sequencing used peripheral blood. The chain recombines TRBV7-9 with TRBJ2-1; TRBD1 agrees at 8 bases. The CDR3 bases are TGTGCCAGCAGGTCGGGACAGGCATATGAGCAGTTCTTC. It translates to CASRSGQAYEQFF.